This TCR beta chain was sequenced in a study of CD8 T cells in Susac syndrome. The RNA input was roughly 0.45 to 1 ug, and it was reverse transcribed with random hexamers. immunoSEQ multiplex PCR amplified TCR beta CDR3 across 54 Vbeta, 13 Jbeta. TCRdb redid the calling of the immunoSEQ multiplex PCR reads with MiXCR, one entry per CDR3 protein. The sample records about 210,000 distinct CDR3 sequences, approximately 95% being singletons. Per the germline V gene, CDR1 is SGHNT and CDR2 is YYREEE (reference sequence). V was pared by 3 bases and J by 2 bases, with 6 bases of the junction left unmatched. The CDR3 runs 15 residues. From blood CD8+ and CD4+ T cells, the TCR beta chain was sequenced. Negative isolation was applied to CD8+ and CD4+ T cells, and FACS enrichment was applied to TEMRA cells.

The sequence came from a human donor with multiple sclerosis. The source material was CD4+ T cells from PBMCs. The V gene is TRBV5-4, the J gene TRBJ1-2, with TRBD1 matching 8 bases. The CDR3 sequence is CASSWAGQANYGYTF. In DNA form, the CDR3 reads TGTGCCAGCAGCTGGGCGGGACAGGCGAACTATGGCTACACCTTC. The full variable domain, rest sourced from reference TRBV5-4 and TRBJ1-2, is ETGVTQSPTHLIKTRGQQVTLRCSSQSGHNTVSWYQQALGQGPQFIFQYYREEENGRGNFPPRFSGLQFPNYSSELNVNALELDDSALYLCASSWAGQANYGYTFGSGTRLTVV.